A selection of T cell receptor beta chains follows, all from one sample in a study of CD8+CD57+ T cells in acquired aplastic anemia. A single record per CDR3 protein comes from TCRdb applying MiXCR to the reads. The sample contains about 98,000 distinct CDR3 sequences, 55% to 70% of which appear only once. The specimen sequenced was sorted CD4+, CD8+, or CD8+CD57+ T cells (not recorded which) from PBMCs. These receptors were obtained from a human donor with aplastic anemia. CDR3s include the opening cysteine and the closing phenylalanine or tryptophan. A D gene is named only where the DNA matches it firmly. The size field is filled for only some rows; it gives once, few, many or a size class.

V gene,J gene,clone size,D gene,CDR3 protein,CDR3 DNA
TRBV11-2,TRBJ2-3,once,NA,CASSRLERSTDTQYF,TGTGCCAGCAGCCGTCTTGAGCGGAGCACAGATACGCAGTATTTT
TRBV24-1,TRBJ1-5,many,NA,CATSDLSPYSNQPQHF,TGTGCCACCAGTGATTTGTCCCCCTATAGCAATCAGCCCCAGCATTTT
TRBV15,TRBJ2-1,NA,NA,CATSRDGIGDEQFF,TGTGCCACCAGCAGAGATGGTATTGGTGATGAGCAGTTCTTC
TRBV5-1,TRBJ1-1,many,TRBD1,CASSSNPGQVTEAFF,TGCGCCAGCAGTAGTAATCCGGGACAGGTGACTGAAGCTTTCTTT
TRBV2,TRBJ1-1,NA,NA,CASSEAGGAGTEAFF,TGTGCCAGCAGTGAAGCAGGGGGGGCCGGCACTGAAGCTTTCTTT
TRBV20-1,TRBJ2-5,NA,TRBD2,CSASPPSGQETQYF,TGCAGTGCTAGTCCCCCTAGCGGACAAGAGACCCAGTACTTC
TRBV9,TRBJ1-2,NA,NA,CASSVARDTVPYGYTF,TGTGCCAGCAGCGTAGCTCGGGATACAGTACCCTATGGCTACACCTTC
TRBV12-3/TRBV12-4,TRBJ2-3,NA,NA,CASTMAAYSTDTQYF,TGTGCCAGCACTATGGCCGCCTACTCCACAGATACGCAGTATTTT
TRBV7-9,TRBJ1-2,NA,NA,CASSLAQADYGYTF,TGTGCCAGCAGCTTAGCGCAGGCAGACTATGGCTACACCTTC
TRBV19,TRBJ1-1,NA,NA,CASSTLAGGAFF,TGTGCCAGTAGTACCCTGGCAGGAGGAGCTTTCTTT
TRBV15,TRBJ2-2,NA,NA,CATSRDTGELFF,TGTGCCACCAGCAGAGACACCGGGGAGCTGTTTTTT
TRBV10-1,TRBJ1-2,NA,NA,CASSESFQPNYGYTF,TGCGCCAGCAGTGAGTCCTTCCAGCCTAACTATGGCTACACCTTC
TRBV20-1,TRBJ2-1,NA,TRBD2,CSARTITSGAFYNEQFF,TGCAGTGCTAGGACAATTACTAGCGGGGCTTTCTACAATGAGCAGTTCTTC
TRBV2,TRBJ2-7,NA,TRBD1,CASSTRQGPHEQYF,TGTGCCAGCAGTACTCGACAGGGACCCCACGAGCAGTACTTC
TRBV2,TRBJ2-7,once,TRBD2,CACRKGLAEGYEQYF,TGTGCCTGCCGGAAGGGACTAGCGGAGGGCTACGAGCAGTACTTC
TRBV20-1,TRBJ2-7,NA,TRBD2,CSARGAGAPNEQYF,TGCAGTGCTAGAGGGGCGGGAGCTCCCAACGAGCAGTACTTC
TRBV20-1,TRBJ1-5,NA,TRBD1,CSARDDRGFNQPQHF,TGCAGTGCTAGAGATGACAGGGGTTTCAATCAGCCCCAGCATTTT
TRBV2,TRBJ1-4,few,NA,CASSETRTNEKLFF,TGTGCCAGCAGTGAAACGCGTACTAATGAAAAACTGTTTTTT
TRBV6-1,TRBJ1-2,NA,TRBD1,CASRRLQGDYGYTF,TGTGCCAGCAGGAGGTTGCAGGGGGACTATGGCTACACCTTC
TRBV24-1,TRBJ2-1,NA,NA,CATSDGTSRNEQFF,TGTGCCACCAGTGATGGGACGTCGAGGAATGAGCAGTTCTTC
TRBV24-1,TRBJ1-6,NA,NA,CATSSGDNSPLHF,TGTGCCACCAGTTCTGGGGATAATTCACCCCTCCACTTT
TRBV20-1,TRBJ2-1,once,NA,CSASRGPTEQFF,TGCAGTGCTAGCCGCGGGCCCACTGAGCAGTTCTTC
TRBV29-1,TRBJ1-2,many,NA,CSVVSLGGYTF,TGCAGCGTTGTCTCCCTAGGGGGCTACACCTTC
TRBV11-1,TRBJ1-5,NA,TRBD1,CASSSGTGGGNQPQHF,TGTGCCAGCAGCAGTGGGACAGGGGGTGGGAATCAGCCCCAGCATTTT
TRBV11-2,TRBJ1-2,NA,TRBD1,CASSLDGTGGFGYGYTF,TGTGCCAGCAGCTTAGATGGGACAGGGGGCTTTGGCTATGGCTACACCTTC
TRBV20-1,TRBJ1-6,once,TRBD1,CSARKPGQRNSPLHF,TGCAGTGCTAGGAAACCGGGACAGAGAAATTCACCCCTCCACTTT
TRBV20-1,TRBJ1-2,NA,TRBD1,CSAKTGGRDYGYTF,TGCAGTGCTAAGACAGGGGGCAGAGACTATGGCTACACCTTC
TRBV11-2,TRBJ2-1,NA,TRBD2,CASRLGLTGGSENEQFF,TGTGCCAGCAGGCTGGGGCTTACGGGGGGTTCCGAGAATGAGCAGTTCTTC
TRBV19,TRBJ2-5,NA,NA,CASSPRGGVETQYF,TGTGCCAGTAGTCCTCGAGGAGGGGTTGAGACCCAGTACTTC
TRBV11-2,TRBJ2-2,NA,NA,CASSLWVGTASANTGELFF,TGTGCCAGCAGCTTATGGGTTGGGACGGCCAGCGCGAACACCGGGGAGCTGTTTTTT
TRBV7-9,TRBJ2-1,NA,TRBD2,CASGLAGVYEQFF,TGTGCCAGCGGGCTAGCGGGAGTCTATGAGCAGTTCTTC
TRBV10-1,TRBJ1-1,NA,NA,CASGDPFTEAFF,TGCGCCAGCGGTGACCCGTTCACTGAAGCTTTCTTT
TRBV13,TRBJ1-2,once,TRBD1,CASSAPDRDWTGRVANYGYTF,TGTGCCAGCAGCGCCCCCGACAGGGATTGGACGGGGAGGGTAGCTAACTATGGCTACACCTTC
TRBV7-2,TRBJ2-5,NA,NA,CASSRGQGASQETQYF,TGTGCCAGCAGCCGTGGGCAGGGTGCCTCCCAAGAGACCCAGTACTTC
TRBV10-3,TRBJ2-7,few,NA,CAISGTAVGVGEQYF,TGTGCCATCAGTGGTACTGCGGTCGGAGTTGGGGAGCAGTACTTC
TRBV20-1,TRBJ2-4,NA,NA,CSAPLPDAIQYF,TGCAGTGCACCTCTCCCCGATGCCATTCAGTACTTC
TRBV10-3,TRBJ2-5,NA,NA,CATSLSSGGETQYF,TGTGCCACCAGCCTGTCCAGCGGCGGAGAGACCCAGTACTTC
TRBV20-1,TRBJ2-7,few,TRBD2,CSARTSGSYEQYF,TGCAGTGCTCGTACTAGCGGGAGCTACGAGCAGTACTTC
TRBV2,TRBJ2-5,NA,TRBD2,CASSQRRGDGETQYF,TGTGCCAGCAGCCAGCGACGGGGGGACGGAGAGACCCAGTACTTT
TRBV7-6,TRBJ1-2,NA,TRBD1,CASSTGGEYYGYTF,TGTGCCAGCAGCACAGGGGGCGAGTACTATGGCTACACCTTC
TRBV10-3,TRBJ1-2,NA,TRBD1,CAISDGTGSGGYTF,TGTGCCATCAGTGATGGGACAGGGTCGGGTGGCTACACCTTC
TRBV29-1,TRBJ1-1,NA,NA,CSVEPDTHTEAFF,TGCAGCGTTGAGCCGGACACACACACTGAAGCTTTCTTT
TRBV5-1,TRBJ1-2,NA,TRBD1,CASSLGQGADGYTF,TGCGCCAGCAGCTTGGGACAGGGAGCCGATGGCTACACCTTC
TRBV6-1,TRBJ1-6,NA,TRBD1,CASIRQGAQQSPLHF,TGTGCCAGCATCAGACAGGGGGCGCAACAATCACCCCTCCACTTT
TRBV7-8,TRBJ1-2,NA,NA,CASSSETGTNYGYTF,TGTGCCAGCAGCTCAGAGACAGGAACCAACTATGGCTACACCTTC
TRBV24-1,TRBJ2-7,NA,TRBD1,CATSDPTGLNEQYF,TGTGCCACCAGTGACCCGACAGGGCTCAACGAGCAGTACTTC
TRBV7-7,TRBJ2-7,NA,NA,CASSGRGSYEQYF,TGTGCCAGCTCAGGCAGAGGCTCATACGAGCAGTACTTC
TRBV7-2,TRBJ1-2,NA,TRBD1,CASSGGTGDNYGYTF,TGTGCCAGCAGTGGGGGGACAGGTGACAACTATGGCTACACCTTC
TRBV20-1,TRBJ1-1,NA,TRBD1,CSAVTGVDNTEAFF,TGCAGTGCGGTAACAGGGGTGGATAATACTGAAGCTTTCTTT